These 14 T cell receptor beta chains share one sample of origin, sequenced in a study of identical twins. TCRdb recomputed calls from the 5' RACE reads with MiXCR, one row per CDR3 protein. The table lists 1,800,000 or so distinct CDR3 sequences, around 29% of them singletons, with roughly 0.3% in the top ten. Sequenced input: cord blood. The receptors here all came from a newborn girl in good health.

The rearrangement links TRBV28 to TRBJ2-1; TRBD2 agrees at 10 bases. The CDR3 is made up of 17 amino acids. V dropped 4 bases and J dropped 5; count of bases not matched to a gene: 11. Germline CDR1 MDHEN, CDR2 SYDVKM. CDR3 sequence reads: CASSSRNGLAAHNEQFF. CDR3 DNA: TGTGCCAGCAGTTCACGGAATGGACTAGCGGCACACAATGAGCAGTTCTTC. Full variable domain (missing parts from reference TRBV28 and TRBJ2-1): DVKVTQSSRYLVKRTGEKVFLECVQDMDHENMFWYRQDPGLGLRLIYFSYDVKMKEKGDIPEGYSVSREKKERFSLILESASTNQTSMYLCASSSRNGLAAHNEQFFGPGTRLTVL.

The chain links TRBV20-1 to TRBJ1-1; D unclear. Trimming stripped 5 bases from V and 6 bases from J, with 13 bases between. The CDR3 runs to 12 residues. Germline lookup yields CDR1 DFQATT and CDR2 SNEGSKA (reference sequence). The CDR3 sequence: CSAGRTLPEAFF. CDR3 in DNA: TGCAGTGCTGGACGAACACTTCCTGAAGCTTTCTTT.

At least ten counts were recorded for this clonotype. The chain recombines TRBV10-3 with TRBJ2-3; D uncertain. The germline V gene encodes CDR1 ENHRY and CDR2 SYGVKD. This CDR3 is built from 17 residues. V was shortened by 2 bases and J by 7 bases, with 22 bases between the two germline ends. CDR3 sequence: CAISENSRYLSTHTQYF. The CDR3 nucleotides read TGTGCCATCAGTGAGAATAGCCGCTACCTCTCAACCCATACGCAGTATTTT.

Of note for this clonotype: Since a far larger clone is one base different, this is likely a read error. The CDR3 region is CASSLDRGRGKLFF. In DNA, the CDR3 is TGTGCCAGCAGCTTAGACAGGGGGCGCGGAAAACTGTTTTTT. V gene TRBV7-8 combines with J gene TRBJ1-4, with TRBD1 identical over 9 bases. Germline V gene sequence: CDR1 SGHVS, CDR2 FQNEAQ. The CDR3 length is 14 residues. V was clipped by 1 base and J by 10 bases; unmatched bases: 4.

V gene TRBV24-1 combines with J gene TRBJ2-1; 10 bases align to TRBD2. The CDR3 is 19 amino acids. The germline CDR1 and CDR2 sequences are KGHDR and SFDVKD. Trimming cost V 5 bases and J 0 bases; bases outside gene matches: 12. In DNA form, the CDR3 reads TGTGCCACCAGTGGGTTCTCAAAATCTAGCGGGGGCTCCTACAATGAGCAGTTCTTC. Amino acid sequence: CATSGFSKSSGGSYNEQFF.

This clonotype was counted only a few times. This chain connects TRBV9 to TRBJ2-1, with 10 bases matching TRBD2. V gave up 0 bases and J gave up 9 bases; unmatched junction bases: 15. Germline loops: CDR1 SGDLS, CDR2 YYNGEE. There are 18 residues in the CDR3. The CDR3 DNA is TGTGCCAGCAGCGTAGATAAGGGCCTGAGCGGGGGGGCCCTTGAGCAGTTCTTC. This codes for CASSVDKGLSGGALEQFF. The full variable domain, completed using reference TRBV9 and TRBJ2-1, is DSGVTQTPKHLITATGQRVTLRCSPRSGDLSVYWYQQSLDQGLQFLIQYYNGEERAKGNILERFSAQQFPDLHSELNLSSLELGDSALYFCASSVDKGLSGGALEQFFGPGTRLTVL.

This clonotype appeared many times. The chain carries TRBV4-2 and TRBJ2-1; no definite D call. Germline loops: CDR1 LGHNA, CDR2 YNFKEQ. CDR3 length: 13 amino acids. Trimming removed 2 bases from V and 9 bases from J, with 11 bases in between. The CDR3 DNA follows: TGTGCCAGCAGCCAACAAACGGGCGGTGAGCAGTTCTTC. The encoded protein is CASSQQTGGEQFF.

This sequence joins TRBV20-1 and TRBJ2-7; 10 bases match TRBD2. The junction had 17 bases not matched to a gene; V was cut back by 5 bases and J by 4 bases. Germline CDR1 is DFQATT and CDR2 is SNEGSKA (reference sequence). The CDR3 contains 17 residues. The CDR3 protein is CSAYPRTGTSVRYEQYF. In DNA, the CDR3 is TGCAGTGCTTACCCCCGGACCGGGACTAGCGTGCGGTACGAGCAGTACTTC.

The chain employs TRBV15 and TRBJ1-1; no reliable D call. V gave up 0 bases and J gave up 1 base, with 6 bases separating them. The CDR3 covers 14 residues. CDR1 is LNHNV, CDR2 YYDKDF, per germline (reference sequence). CDR3 residues: CATSRDWGNTEAFF. CDR3 nucleotide sequence: TGTGCCACCAGCAGAGATTGGGGGAACACTGAAGCTTTCTTT.

CDR3: CASIPGRMNTEAFF. The CDR3 coding sequence is TGTGCCAGCATACCGGGACGGATGAACACTGAAGCTTTCTTT. The V call is TRBV7-8, the J call TRBJ1-1; the D gene is possibly TRBD1 (5 bases). From germline, CDR1 is SGHVS and CDR2 FQNEAQ. The V end lost 7 bases, the J end lost 0 bases, and 12 bases lay between the germline ends. The CDR3 totals 14 residues. Based on the CDR3 plus reference TRBV7-8 and TRBJ1-1, the full variable domain is GAGVSQSPRYKVAKRGQDVALRCDPISGHVSLFWYQQALGQGPEFLTYFQNEAQLDKSGLPSDRFFAERPEGSVSTLKIQRTQQEDSAVYLCASIPGRMNTEAFFGQGTRLTVV.

The rearrangement joins TRBV13 to TRBJ2-5, with 7 positions matching TRBD1. There are 15 residues in the CDR3. Germline V gene data show CDR1 as PRHDT and CDR2 as FYEKMQ (reference sequence). After removal of 4 bases from V and 11 bases from J, the junction contained 16 bases not matched to a gene. The CDR3 reads CASSSTGTEGYKQYF. The CDR3 coding sequence is TGTGCCAGCAGCTCAACCGGGACAGAAGGGTACAAGCAGTACTTC.

This clonotype was counted only a few times. The CDR3 loop is CAISDGINTEAFF. CDR3 nucleotides: TGTGCCATCAGTGACGGCATTAACACTGAAGCTTTCTTT. The V call is TRBV10-3, the J call TRBJ1-1; D unresolved. CDR3 length: 13 residues. Germline CDR1 and CDR2: ENHRY and SYGVKD. Trimming shortened V by 3 bases and J by 2 bases, and 7 bases separated the two germline ends.

This clonotype was picked up a small number of times. This chain uses TRBV25-1 with TRBJ1-4, with a possible D match to TRBD1 (6 bases). The germline V gene has CDR1 MGHDK and CDR2 SYGVNS. V dropped 5 bases and J dropped 4 bases, with 20 bases sitting between them. CDR3 length: 17 amino acids. CDR3 protein: CASSPKGRGRSNEKLFF. As DNA, the CDR3 is TGTGCCAGCAGTCCTAAAGGTCGGGGGCGAAGTAATGAAAAACTGTTTTTT.

The rearrangement links TRBV6-1 to TRBJ2-1; D is unresolved. CDR1 MNHNS and CDR2 SASEGT come from the germline V gene. The CDR3 loop spans 13 amino acids. V was pared by 6 bases and J by 6 bases, with 12 bases between. The CDR3 DNA follows: TGTGCCAGCAGCCCCTGGCGTGCCAATGAGCAGTTCTTC. Translated: CASSPWRANEQFF.